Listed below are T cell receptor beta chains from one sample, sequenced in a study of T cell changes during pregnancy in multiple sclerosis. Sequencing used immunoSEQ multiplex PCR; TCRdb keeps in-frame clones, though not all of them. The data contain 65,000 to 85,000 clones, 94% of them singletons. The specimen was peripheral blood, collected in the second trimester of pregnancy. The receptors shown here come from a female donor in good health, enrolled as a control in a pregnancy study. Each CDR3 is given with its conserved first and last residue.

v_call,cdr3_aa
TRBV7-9,CASSPRDRGSYEQYF
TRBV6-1,CASSGTGEGYTQYF
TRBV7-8,CASSLPGLTTGELFF
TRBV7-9,CASSQFRAGRPYEQYF
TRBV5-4,CASSLVGGRNTEAFF
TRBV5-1,CASSLLGQGIYEQYF
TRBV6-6,CASSPGLAGAQEQYF
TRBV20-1,CSDRLPTGAFF
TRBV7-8,CASSLTGWGYTF
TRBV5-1,CASSWGTSTDTQYF
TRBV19,CASTPGLADNEQFF
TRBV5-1,CASSLTSGYNEQFF
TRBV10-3,CAISAEPTTEAFF
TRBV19,CASSLQGAANEKLFF
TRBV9,CASSAGGGSADTQYF
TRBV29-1,CSVELTSGRAAYEQYF
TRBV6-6,CASSYSGETGELFF
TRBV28,CASMQTGPDIQYF
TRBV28,CASQAPPYGYTF
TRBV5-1,CASSLGGEASYEQYF
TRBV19,CASSWGATDTQYF
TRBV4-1,CASSQDRTGNTGELFF
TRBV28,CASSFSGTSDTQYF
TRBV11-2,CASSLGPTSGPTDTQYF
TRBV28,CASSSLAKNIQYF
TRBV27,CASSLSIPAPPETQYF
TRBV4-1,CASRMDGRSTDTQYF
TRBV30,CAWSRAGGRETGELFF
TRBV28,CASSFSGAGNTIYF
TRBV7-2,CASSPRTGVAHNEQFF
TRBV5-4,CASSATSGRAYEQFF
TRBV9,CASSARLAGASNTGELFF
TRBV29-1,CSAKTGADIQYF
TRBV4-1,CASSRATGISYEQYF
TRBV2,CASMLEISTDTQYF
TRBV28,CASSAGDGPYNEQFF